These 12 T cell receptor beta chains were sequenced from one sample in a study of Ad26.COV2.S vaccination and SARS-CoV-2 variants. The sample's treatment: some 20 received Ad26.COV2.S at low or high dose, single or two shots; roughly 5 received placebo; per-sample allocation not given. Day 63 following the first vaccine or placebo injection was when the samples were taken. The table came from immunoSEQ multiplex PCR; TCRdb's copy has only in-frame clones and leaves some out. There are around 400,000 clones in the sample; about 80% occur only once, and 7% to 9.5% lies in the top ten. Sequences were derived from peripheral blood, sampled in a trial of Ad26.COV2.S vaccine versus placebo. The receptors here all came from a person between 18 and 65 years old who received the Ad26.COV2.S COVID-19 vaccine or a placebo.

This clone was counted once. This rearrangement joins TRBV3-1 (or the pseudogene TRBV3-2) to TRBJ2-5; TRBD1 is a possible D gene (6 bases). Germline V gives CDR1 LGHDT, CDR2 YNNKEL (reference sequence). This CDR3 has 15 amino acids. V was shortened by 2 bases and J by 0 bases, with 10 bases between the two germline ends. The CDR3 reads CASSQQGLYQETQYF. The CDR3 bases are TGTGCCAGCAGCCAACAGGGGTTGTACCAAGAGACCCAGTACTTC.

The chain is built from TRBV6-5 and TRBJ2-7, with D perhaps matching TRBD1 (6 bases). Per germline, CDR1 MNHEY and CDR2 SVGAGI. Trimming stripped 2 bases from V and 4 bases from J, with 12 bases between. CDR3 length: 14 amino acids. The CDR3 region is CASSYDRRTYEQYF. Here the CDR3 DNA reads TGTGCCAGCAGTTACGACAGGAGGACTTACGAGCAGTACTTC.

This clone was seen only a few times. V is TRBV7-9 and J is TRBJ1-4, with D unclear. Germline CDR1 is SEHNR and CDR2 is FQNEAQ (reference sequence). This CDR3 contains 12 residues. V lost 5 bases and J 5 bases, leaving 6 bases between the germline ends. Written as DNA, the CDR3 is TGTGCCAGCAGCCAACCAAATGAAAAACTGTTTTTT. Encoded protein: CASSQPNEKLFF.

The chain employs TRBV6-5 and TRBJ1-5; the D gene is possibly TRBD1 (6 bases). Deletions cut 6 bases from V and 3 bases from J, with 12 bases between. The length of the CDR3 is 14 residues. Germline V gene sequence: CDR1 MNHEY, CDR2 SVGAGI. Written as DNA, the CDR3 is TGTGCCAGCAGCTGGACAGCATCCAATCAGCCCCAGCATTTT. This encodes CASSWTASNQPQHF.

This clone turned up a few times. The CDR3 region is CASSEQGSLHEQFF. In nucleotides, the CDR3 is TGTGCCAGCAGTGAACAGGGGAGTCTCCATGAGCAGTTCTTC. The rearrangement links TRBV2 to TRBJ2-1; D is possibly TRBD1 (6 bases). V was pared by 2 bases and J by 8 bases, with 13 bases between. The germline gives CDR1 SNHLY, CDR2 FYNNEI. This CDR3 contains 14 residues.

The J gene is TRBJ2-1, the V gene TRBV11-3; D perhaps matches TRBD1 (5 bases). CDR1 and CDR2 (germline): SGHNT, YENEEA. The V end was cut by 3 bases, the J end by 0 bases, with 9 bases between. This CDR3 contains 15 residues. The CDR3 region is CASSLGPSSYNEQFF. For the CDR3, the DNA is TGTGCCAGCAGCTTGGGGCCCAGCTCCTACAATGAGCAGTTCTTC.

The J gene is TRBJ1-4, the V gene TRBV3-1 (or the pseudogene TRBV3-2); D is ambiguous. In germline, CDR1 is LGHDT, CDR2 YNNKEL (reference sequence). This CDR3 region has 13 residues. V lost 3 bases and J 3 bases, leaving 5 bases between the germline ends. The CDR3 sequence: CASSHRSNEKLFF. The CDR3 nucleotides are TGTGCCAGCAGCCACCGGTCTAATGAAAAACTGTTTTTT.

The chain carries TRBV6-5 and TRBJ2-7; possible D gene TRBD2, 6 bases. The CDR3 totals 15 residues. The germline gives CDR1 MNHEY, CDR2 SVGAGI. V was trimmed by 6 bases and J by 7 bases, leaving 22 bases between them. The CDR3 loop is CASSRLGGPREEQYF. The CDR3 DNA reads as TGTGCCAGCAGCCGCTTGGGGGGACCTAGGGAGGAGCAGTACTTC.

Comment on this clone: One junction end does not reproduce the germline sequence, and a read error may be involved. CDR3 amino acids: CASSEGAGAQPQHF. The DNA for the CDR3 is TGTGCCAGCAGCGAAGGGGCTGGGGCACAGCCCCAGCATTTT. V gene TRBV6-1 combines with J gene TRBJ1-5, with D perhaps matching TRBD1 (5 bases). Looked up from germline, CDR1 is MNHNS and CDR2 is SASEGT. The CDR3 has 14 amino acids.

This clone was found a few times. The chain links TRBV18 to TRBJ2-7, with D hard to call. This CDR3 comprises 14 residues. Trimming stripped 3 bases from V and 5 bases from J, with 14 bases between. Germline V gives CDR1 KGHSH, CDR2 LQKENI. The CDR3 DNA is TGTGCCAGCTCACCCATTCGGGTGGCCCACGAGCAGTACTTC. Residues: CASSPIRVAHEQYF.

J is TRBJ2-2 and V is TRBV11-2, with 16 bases matching TRBD2. The CDR3 is 16 amino acids. V shed 5 bases, J shed 6 bases, and the junction held 3 bases outside the gene matches. The germline gives CDR1 SGHAT, CDR2 FQNNGV. CDR3 loop: CASSIGTSGRAGELFF. CDR3 DNA: TGTGCCAGCAGCATAGGGACTAGCGGGAGGGCCGGGGAGCTGTTTTTT.

CDR3 amino acids: CASSREGLAGVGNNEQFF. The CDR3, as DNA: TGCGCCAGCAGCCGAGAGGGACTAGCGGGAGTTGGTAACAATGAGCAGTTCTTC. The genes are TRBV4-1 and TRBJ2-1; 14 bases line up with TRBD2. Losses at the gene ends were 4 bases for V and 5 bases for J; bases not matched to a gene: 10. CDR3 length equals 18 residues. Germline V gene sequence: CDR1 MGHRA, CDR2 YSYEKL.